Sequencing of this TCR beta chain was carried out in a study of T cells expressing NK-cell markers. The overall study: In sorted CD3+CD56+NKG2C+, CD3+CD56+NKG2C- and CD3+CD56-NKG2C+ T cells, TCR beta repertoires were obtained. Sequencing covered eight donors, seven HCMV-seropositive and one seronegative.

Germline loops: CDR1 SQVTM, CDR2 ANQGSEA. The CDR3 has 14 amino acids. The authors generated TCR beta cDNA through 5'RACE template switching with UMIs. TCRdb re-called the 5' RACE reads and gives one entry per CDR3 protein, without DNA. The table lists more than 250,000 distinct CDR3 sequences. Specimen: blood T cells: a sorted CD56 or NKG2C T cell subset, CD4+ or CD8+ T cells, or bulk PBMC T cells (not recorded which). This sequence joins TRBV29-1 and TRBJ2-3; TCRdb's D call, TRBD2, is unchecked because there is no DNA. The source is a man aged 18-30 years in good health. The CDR3 protein is CSVGTSVSTDTQYF.